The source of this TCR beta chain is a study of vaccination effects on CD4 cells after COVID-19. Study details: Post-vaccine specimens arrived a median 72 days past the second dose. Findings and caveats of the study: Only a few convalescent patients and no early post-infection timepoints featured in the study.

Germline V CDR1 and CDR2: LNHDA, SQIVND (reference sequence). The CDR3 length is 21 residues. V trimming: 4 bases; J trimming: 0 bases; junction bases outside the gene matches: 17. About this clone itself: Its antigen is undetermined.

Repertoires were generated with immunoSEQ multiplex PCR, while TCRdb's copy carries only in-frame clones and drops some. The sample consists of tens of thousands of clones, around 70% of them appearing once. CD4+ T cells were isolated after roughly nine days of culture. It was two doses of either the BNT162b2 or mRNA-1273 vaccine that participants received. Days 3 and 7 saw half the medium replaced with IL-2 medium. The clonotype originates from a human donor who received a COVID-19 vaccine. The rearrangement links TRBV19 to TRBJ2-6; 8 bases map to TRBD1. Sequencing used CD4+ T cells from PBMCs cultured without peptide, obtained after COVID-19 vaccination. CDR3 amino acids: CASSSTWGQDPLISGANVLTF. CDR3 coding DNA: TGTGCCAGTAGTAGTACCTGGGGACAGGACCCATTGATCTCTGGGGCCAACGTCCTGACTTTC. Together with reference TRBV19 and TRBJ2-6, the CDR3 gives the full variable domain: DGGITQSPKYLFRKEGQNVTLSCEQNLNHDAMYWYRQDPGQGLRLIYYSQIVNDFQKGDIAEGYSVSREKKESFPLTVTSAQKNPTAFYLCASSSTWGQDPLISGANVLTFGAGSRLTVL.